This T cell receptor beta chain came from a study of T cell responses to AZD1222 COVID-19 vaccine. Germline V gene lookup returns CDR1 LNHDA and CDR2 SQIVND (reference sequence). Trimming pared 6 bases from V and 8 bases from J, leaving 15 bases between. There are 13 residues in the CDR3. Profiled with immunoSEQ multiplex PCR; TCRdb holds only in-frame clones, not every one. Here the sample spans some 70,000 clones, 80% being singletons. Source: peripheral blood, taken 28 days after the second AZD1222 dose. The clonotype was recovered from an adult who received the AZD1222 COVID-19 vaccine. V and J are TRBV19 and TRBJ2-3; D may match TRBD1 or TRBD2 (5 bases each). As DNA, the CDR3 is TGTGCCAGTAGCCCGGGGCCAGGAGCTACGCAGTATTTT. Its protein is CASSPGPGATQYF. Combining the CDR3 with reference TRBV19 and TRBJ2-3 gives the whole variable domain DGGITQSPKYLFRKEGQNVTLSCEQNLNHDAMYWYRQDPGQGLRLIYYSQIVNDFQKGDIAEGYSVSREKKESFPLTVTSAQKNPTAFYLCASSPGPGATQYFGPGTRLTVL.